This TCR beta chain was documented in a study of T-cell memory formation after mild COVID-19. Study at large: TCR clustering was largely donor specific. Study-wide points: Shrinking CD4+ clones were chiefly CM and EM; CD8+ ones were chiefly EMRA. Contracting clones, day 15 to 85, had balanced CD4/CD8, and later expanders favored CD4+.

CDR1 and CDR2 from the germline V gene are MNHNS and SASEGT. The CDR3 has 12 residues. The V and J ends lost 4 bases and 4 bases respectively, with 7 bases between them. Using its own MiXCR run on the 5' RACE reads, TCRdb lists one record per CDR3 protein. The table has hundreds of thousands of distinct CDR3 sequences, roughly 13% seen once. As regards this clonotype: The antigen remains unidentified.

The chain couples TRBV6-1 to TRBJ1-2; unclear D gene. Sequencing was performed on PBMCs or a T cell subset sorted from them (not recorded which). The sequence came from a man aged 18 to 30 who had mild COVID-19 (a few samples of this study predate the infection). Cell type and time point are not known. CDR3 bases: TGTGCCAGCAGTGCCAGGACCTATGGCTACACCTTC. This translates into CASSARTYGYTF.